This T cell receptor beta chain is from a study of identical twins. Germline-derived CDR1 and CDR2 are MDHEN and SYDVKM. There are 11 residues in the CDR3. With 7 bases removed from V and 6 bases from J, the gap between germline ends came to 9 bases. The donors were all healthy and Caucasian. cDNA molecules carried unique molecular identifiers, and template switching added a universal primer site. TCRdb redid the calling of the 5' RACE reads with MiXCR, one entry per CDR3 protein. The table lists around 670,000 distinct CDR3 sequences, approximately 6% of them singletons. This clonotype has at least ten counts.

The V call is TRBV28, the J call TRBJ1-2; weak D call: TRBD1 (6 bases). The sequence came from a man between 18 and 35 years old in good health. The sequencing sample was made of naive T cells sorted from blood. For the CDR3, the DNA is TGTGCCAGCACGGGGGGCGATGGCTACACCTTC. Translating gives CASTGGDGYTF.